The 17 T cell receptor beta chains presented below share a single source sample, sequenced in a study of cytomegalovirus exposure and HLA in healthy donors. The PCR had 60 Vbeta and 13 Jbeta primers. Assay used: immunoSEQ multiplex PCR; TCRdb lists only in-frame clones, some missing. The sample records about 140,000 clones, 75% to 90% being singletons. The specimen sequenced was PBMCs. The origin of the receptors is a woman aged 25-40 years in good health and CMV-seronegative.

The CDR3 region is CATSRDHEGSSYEQYF. The CDR3 DNA follows: TGTGCCACCAGCAGAGATCATGAGGGCAGCTCCTACGAGCAGTACTTC. V and J are TRBV15 and TRBJ2-7; possible D gene TRBD2, 5 bases. V was shortened by 0 bases and J by 0 bases, with 12 bases between the two germline ends. Germline CDR1 reads LNHNV; CDR2 reads YYDKDF (reference sequence). This CDR3 is built from 16 residues.

This clone was recorded only once. The chain carries TRBV7-2 and TRBJ1-1; 8 bases map to TRBD1. Germline values: CDR1 SGHTA, CDR2 FQGNSA. The CDR3 length is 15 residues. J was trimmed by 4 bases and V by 5 bases; bases with no gene match: 9. The CDR3 loop is CASSEDRGGGTEAFF. The CDR3 DNA follows: TGTGCCAGCAGCGAAGACAGGGGAGGTGGCACTGAAGCTTTCTTT.

The gene calls are TRBV27 and TRBJ2-2, with 16 bases aligning to TRBD2. CDR3 length equals 17 residues. Germline CDR1 is MNHEY and CDR2 is SMNVEV (reference sequence). Germline trimming cut 6 bases from V and 4 bases from J; bases unmatched to any gene: 5. This chain's CDR3 is CASSEGLAGGPTGELFF. CDR3 DNA sequence: TGTGCCAGCAGCGAGGGACTAGCGGGAGGGCCCACCGGGGAGCTGTTTTTT.

Concerning this clone: One end of the junction does not line up with germline, which may come from a read error. The rearrangement links TRBV6-5 to TRBJ2-2; 8 bases are shared with TRBD1. CDR3 length: 13 residues. Per germline, CDR1 MNHEY and CDR2 SVGAGI. CDR3 residues: CVSRDDRGGELFF. The CDR3 DNA reads as TGTGTCAGCAGAGACGACAGGGGCGGGGAGCTGTTTTTT.

The rearrangement links TRBV16 to TRBJ1-5; 8 bases fit TRBD1. V gave up 0 bases and J gave up 7 bases; unmatched junction bases: 5. The V gene's germline CDR1 is KGHSY and CDR2 FQNENV. CDR3 length: 15 amino acids. The CDR3 bases are TGTGCCAGCAGCCAATCTTGGACAGGGCACCAGCCCCAGCATTTT. Its protein is CASSQSWTGHQPQHF.

The count of this clone is one. This sequence joins TRBV7-2 and TRBJ1-4; TRBD1 is a possible D gene (6 bases). The length of the CDR3 is 15 residues. Deletions cut 2 bases from V and 5 bases from J, with 12 bases between. Germline assignment: CDR1 SGHTA and CDR2 FQGNSA. In DNA form, the CDR3 reads TGTGCCAGCAGCTTATCTACAGGGAAGAATGAAAAACTGTTTTTT. Protein sequence: CASSLSTGKNEKLFF.

Only one count was recorded for this clone. The V and J genes are TRBV9 and TRBJ1-2; D unclear. The CDR3 spans 15 residues. The V end lost 3 bases, the J end lost 4 bases, and 16 bases lay between the germline ends. CDR1 and CDR2 from the germline V gene are SGDLS and YYNGEE. CDR3 region: CASSEPTSTGYGYTF. CDR3 nucleotides: TGTGCCAGCAGCGAGCCGACCAGCACGGGCTATGGCTACACCTTC.

The genes are TRBV28 and TRBJ1-2; 8 positions match TRBD1. The CDR3 loop spans 16 amino acids. Trimming removed 6 bases from V and 4 bases from J; junction bases left unmatched: 13. Germline-derived CDR1 and CDR2 are MDHEN and SYDVKM. CDR3 bases: TGTGCCAGCAGCCCGCAGGGGGCCCCCAAACGCTATGGCTACACCTTC. Translated, it gives CASSPQGAPKRYGYTF.

The chain links TRBV6-5 to TRBJ2-7, with D possibly being TRBD1 (6 bases). Germline CDR1 is MNHEY and CDR2 is SVGAGI. The V end was cut by 6 bases, the J end by 1 base, with 13 bases between. This CDR3 is 14 amino acids long. CDR3 sequence reads: CASRDRDTSYEQYF. The CDR3 region has the DNA TGTGCCAGCAGAGACCGGGACACATCCTACGAGCAGTACTTC.

The gene calls are TRBV11-2 and TRBJ2-3; TRBD1 agrees at 9 bases. The length of the CDR3 is 18 residues. Trimming removed 5 bases from V and 0 bases from J; junction bases left unmatched: 12. Per germline, CDR1 SGHAT and CDR2 FQNNGV. CDR3 DNA: TGTGCCAGCAGCCCCTTCGGGACAGGGACTTCTAGCACAGATACGCAGTATTTT. Residues: CASSPFGTGTSSTDTQYF.

The chain employs TRBV14 and TRBJ2-7, with 7 bases aligning to TRBD1. This CDR3 is 14 amino acids long. The V segment lost 4 bases and the J segment 3 bases; nucleotides outside the gene matches: 6. The germline CDR1 and CDR2 sequences are SGHDN and FVKESK. The CDR3 reads CASSPLTGNYEQYF. The CDR3 DNA follows: TGTGCCAGCAGCCCTCTGACAGGGAACTACGAGCAGTACTTC.

The chain is built from TRBV6-1 and TRBJ2-5; D is possibly TRBD2 (5 bases). With the DNA end fitting TRBJ2-7 better, the J assignment may be wrong. The CDR3 sequence is 14 residues long. CDR1 is MNHNS and CDR2 is SASEGT in the germline V gene. In DNA, the CDR3 is TGTGCCAGCAGTGATGTGAGGGTAAATAACGAGCAGTACTTC. Translation gives CASSDVRVNNEQYF.

The chain joins TRBV28 to TRBJ1-2, with 9 bases fitting TRBD1. The CDR3 has 14 residues. Germline loops: CDR1 MDHEN, CDR2 SYDVKM. V lost 3 bases and J lost 5; bases outside the gene matches: 4. In nucleotides, the CDR3 is TGTGCCAGCAGTTTGGGACAGGGCCCATATGGCTACACCTTC. It codes for CASSLGQGPYGYTF.

The chain links TRBV6-1 to TRBJ2-7; possible D gene TRBD1, 6 bases. Trimming left V 2 bases short and J 2 bases short, with 16 bases between. CDR3 length: 16 residues. CDR1 MNHNS and CDR2 SASEGT come from the germline V gene. Written as DNA, the CDR3 is TGTGCCAGCAGTGAACTACAGGGTGCTAAAACCTACGAGCAGTACTTC. It translates to CASSELQGAKTYEQYF.

This chain joins TRBV30 and TRBJ2-1; 9 nucleotides match TRBD2. J gave up 9 bases and V 5 bases, and 26 bases lay outside the gene matches. Germline V lookup: CDR1 GTSNPN, CDR2 SVGIG (reference sequence). This CDR3 is 19 amino acids long. The CDR3 coding sequence is TGTGCCTGGGATGGGGGGGGGAGCGGGGGGTCCCATAATTGGGGTGAGCAGTTCTTC. Translation gives CAWDGGGSGGSHNWGEQFF.

The chain carries TRBV27 and TRBJ2-7, with D unresolved. The CDR3 has 15 amino acids. Germline V gives CDR1 MNHEY, CDR2 SMNVEV (reference sequence). Trimming removed 3 bases at V and 4 bases at J, with 16 bases between. The CDR3 sequence is CASSFNSVATYEQYF. In DNA form, the CDR3 reads TGTGCCAGCAGTTTTAATTCGGTCGCCACTTACGAGCAGTACTTC.

The J gene is TRBJ1-4, the V gene TRBV7-6, with 9 bases that match TRBD1. Germline V CDR1 and CDR2: SGHVS, FNYEAQ. The V gene end was trimmed by 3 bases and the J gene end by 5 bases; junction bases not matched to a gene: 4. This CDR3 has 15 residues. The DNA of the CDR3 is TGTGCCAGCAGCTTCAGACAGGGGGGCAATGAAAAACTGTTTTTT. This gives the protein CASSFRQGGNEKLFF.